A single sample is the source of the 4 T cell receptor beta chains below, sequenced in a study of blood T cell repertoires in COVID-19. Data came from immunoSEQ multiplex PCR; TCRdb stores just in-frame clones and leaves some out. Counted here are 88,000 or so clones, roughly 87% occurring once; the ten biggest clones make up 3.5% to 4%. Material for sequencing was peripheral blood. The source is a man aged 55 to 70 with acute or convalescent COVID-19.

This chain links TRBV29-1 with TRBJ2-7; 8 bases fit TRBD2. CDR3 length: 14 residues. CDR1 and CDR2 from the germline V gene are SQVTM and ANQGSEA. V gave up 7 bases and J gave up 2 bases; unmatched junction bases: 10. The CDR3: CSASGGAVTYEQYF. CDR3 DNA sequence: TGCAGCGCCTCGGGGGGGGCGGTAACCTACGAGCAGTACTTC.

The rearrangement uses TRBV9 and TRBJ1-2, with D hard to call. The CDR3 totals 15 residues. The germline V gene has CDR1 SGDLS and CDR2 YYNGEE. The V gene lost 1 base and the J gene lost 0 bases, with 10 bases spanning the gap. CDR3 region: CASSVWGEANYGYTF. Written as DNA, the CDR3 is TGTGCCAGCAGCGTATGGGGAGAGGCTAACTATGGCTACACCTTC. Filled out from reference TRBV9 and TRBJ1-2, the complete variable domain reads DSGVTQTPKHLITATGQRVTLRCSPRSGDLSVYWYQQSLDQGLQFLIQYYNGEERAKGNILERFSAQQFPDLHSELNLSSLELGDSALYFCASSVWGEANYGYTFGSGTRLTVV.

The sample holds a few counts of this clone. The J gene is TRBJ2-7, the V gene TRBV10-2; 7 positions match TRBD2. The CDR3 is 15 amino acids. Germline CDR1 WSHSY, CDR2 SAAADI. V lost 6 bases, J lost 0 bases, and 8 bases stayed unmatched. In nucleotides, the CDR3 is TGCGCCAGCAGGGAAAGCGGGGTGGTCTCCTACGAGCAGTACTTC. Protein product: CASRESGVVSYEQYF.

The gene calls are TRBV6-9 and TRBJ2-7; 10 bases align to TRBD2. After removal of 7 bases from V and 1 base from J, the junction contained 10 bases not matched to a gene. Germline CDR1 MNHGY, CDR2 SVAAGI. This CDR3 has 16 residues. The CDR3 bases are TGTGCCAGCAATTTTCAGCGGGAGGGCCCGTCCTACGAGCAGTACTTC. Amino acids: CASNFQREGPSYEQYF.